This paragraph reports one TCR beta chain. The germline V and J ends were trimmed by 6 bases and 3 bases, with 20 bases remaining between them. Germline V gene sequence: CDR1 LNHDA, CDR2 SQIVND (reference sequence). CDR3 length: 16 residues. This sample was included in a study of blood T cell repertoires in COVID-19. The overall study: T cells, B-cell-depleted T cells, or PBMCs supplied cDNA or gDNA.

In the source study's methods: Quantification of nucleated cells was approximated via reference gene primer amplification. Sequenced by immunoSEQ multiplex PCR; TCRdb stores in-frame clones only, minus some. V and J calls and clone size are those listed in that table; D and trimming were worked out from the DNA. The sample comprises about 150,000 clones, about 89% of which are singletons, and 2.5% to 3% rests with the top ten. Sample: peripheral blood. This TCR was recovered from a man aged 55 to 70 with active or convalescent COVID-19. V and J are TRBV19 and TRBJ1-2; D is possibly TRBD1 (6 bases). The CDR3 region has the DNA TGTGCCAGTAGGGACAGATACCGAGGTCTTTACTATGGCTACACCTTC. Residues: CASRDRYRGLYYGYTF.